The 9 T cell receptor beta chains in this list originate from one sample, sequenced in a study of shared clonotypes between healthy human individuals. The protocol was immunoSEQ multiplex PCR, while the TCRdb copy is restricted to in-frame clones and leaves out a portion. The sample lists about 1,900,000 clones, about 95% seen once, with 1.2% in the top ten. CD45RO-negative, CCR7-selected cells formed the naive CD8 fraction, which excluded terminally differentiated effector memory CD45RA+ cells. The sequencing input was naive CD8+ T cells sorted from blood. The receptors were sampled from a man aged 18-30 years in good health.

This rearrangement joins TRBV9 to TRBJ2-7; D unclear. The ends were cut back, 4 bases at V and 5 bases at J, with 13 bases in the middle. The germline CDR1 and CDR2 sequences are SGDLS and YYNGEE. There are 13 residues in the CDR3. The CDR3 coding sequence is TGTGCCAGCAGCCCCGATGGAGTTCACGAGCAGTACTTC. Its protein product is CASSPDGVHEQYF.

The chain has TRBV30 and TRBJ2-2; unclear D gene. The germline gives CDR1 GTSNPN, CDR2 SVGIG (reference sequence). Trimming took off 5 bases at V and 4 bases at J, with 26 bases between the two ends. The CDR3 has 18 amino acids. The CDR3 coding sequence is TGTGCCTGGGAGGTTCCATCCGACCTGGTGTACTCCACCGGGGAGCTGTTTTTT. It specifies CAWEVPSDLVYSTGELFF.

The rearrangement uses TRBV28 and TRBJ2-7; 9 positions match TRBD2. J lost 5 bases, V lost 6 bases, and 8 bases had no gene match. The CDR3 is 14 residues long. Germline V gene lookup returns CDR1 MDHEN and CDR2 SYDVKM. The CDR3 DNA is TGTGCCAGCAGCCGACCTAGCGGGGAGGACGAGCAGTACTTC. This gives the protein CASSRPSGEDEQYF.

The J gene is TRBJ2-1, the V gene TRBV4-1; TRBD1 might be the D (8 bases). The CDR3 is 17 amino acids. CDR1 and CDR2 (germline): MGHRA, YSYEKL. V was trimmed by 2 bases and J by 5 bases, leaving 19 bases between them. This chain's CDR3 is CASSQFEGGTGNNEQFF. DNA for the CDR3: TGCGCCAGCAGCCAATTTGAGGGGGGGACAGGCAACAATGAGCAGTTCTTC.

The chain carries TRBV7-8 and TRBJ2-7; no reliable D call. The CDR3 has 13 residues. CDR1 is SGHVS and CDR2 is FQNEAQ in the germline V gene. The V end was cut by 2 bases, the J end by 4 bases, with 9 bases between. The CDR3 reads CASSLLDWYEQYF. For the CDR3, the DNA is TGTGCCAGCAGCTTACTAGATTGGTACGAGCAGTACTTC. The whole variable domain, filled in from reference TRBV7-8 and TRBJ2-7, reads GAGVSQSPRYKVAKRGQDVALRCDPISGHVSLFWYQQALGQGPEFLTYFQNEAQLDKSGLPSDRFFAERPEGSVSTLKIQRTQQEDSAVYLCASSLLDWYEQYFGPGTRLTVT.

The chain has TRBV10-3 and TRBJ2-1; no clear D. With 4 bases removed from V and 2 bases from J, the gap between germline ends came to 12 bases. Germline CDR1 is ENHRY and CDR2 is SYGVKD. The CDR3 loop spans 15 amino acids. The CDR3 DNA reads as TGTGCCATCAGTGTTAAGGGTTGGCCCTACAATGAGCAGTTCTTC. Translation gives CAISVKGWPYNEQFF.

The J gene is TRBJ2-6, the V gene TRBV30, with a tentative D call TRBD1 (6 bases). V was pared by 1 base and J by 11 bases, with 9 bases between. CDR1 is GTSNPN, CDR2 SVGIG, per germline (reference sequence). The CDR3 contains 12 residues. CDR3 loop: CAWSGAGDVLTF. For the CDR3, the DNA is TGTGCCTGGAGTGGGGCAGGGGACGTCCTGACTTTC.

The chain couples TRBV6-6 to TRBJ1-1; D gene unclear. Germline CDR1 reads MNHNY; CDR2 reads SVGAGI (reference sequence). V was shortened by 6 bases and J by 6 bases, with 11 bases between the two germline ends. This CDR3 is built from 12 residues. The CDR3 DNA sequence: TGTGCCAGCAGCCATTACAGTCCTGAAGCTTTCTTT. It is translated as CASSHYSPEAFF.

The chain couples TRBV5-1 to TRBJ2-7, with TRBD1 matching over 7 bases. V shed 4 bases and J 0 bases; nucleotides not matched to a gene: 10. CDR1 and CDR2 (germline): SGHRS, YFSETQ. The CDR3 totals 16 residues. CDR3 region: CASSPSRDSSSYEQYF. CDR3 bases: TGCGCCAGCAGCCCGTCCCGGGACAGCAGCTCCTACGAGCAGTACTTC.